The next 5 T cell receptor delta chains were all read from a single sample in a study of Vδ1+ human thymocytes. Study-level points and caveats: Thymic TRG and TRD repertoires appeared highly polyclonal.

The template was reverse-transcribed extracted RNA. Multiplex PCR used pooled V-gene forward primers and a constant-region reverse primer to amplify CDR3s. With CATT, TCRdb re-called clones from the multiplex PCR reads. The sample holds some 23,000 delta-chain clones, approximately 32% seen once. What these receptors recognize is not known. The sample was Vdelta1+ gamma-delta thymocytes from the thymus. Described subset: FACS-sorted CD3+ TCRalphabeta- TCRVdelta1+ TCRVdelta2- thymocytes. These TCRs come from a boy in the first two years of life who had congenital heart surgery.

V is TRDV1 and J is TRDJ1; 9 bases are shared with TRDD3. Germline V gene sequence: CDR1 TSWWSYY, CDR2 QGS. This CDR3 spans 24 amino acids. The V segment lost 0 bases and the J segment 4 bases; nucleotides outside the gene matches: 30. CDR3 amino acids: CALGELRGAPTGGPRVRCRDKLIF. The CDR3 bases are TGTGCTCTTGGGGAACTCAGGGGTGCCCCAACTGGGGGACCCCGGGTGAGGTGTCGCGATAAACTCATCTTT.

This chain uses TRDV2 with TRDJ1; 11 bases line up with TRDD3. CDR1 is GEAIGNYY and CDR2 is EKD in the germline V gene. CDR3 length equals 19 residues. V lost 4 bases, J lost 3 bases, and 18 bases stayed unmatched. CDR3 residues: CACDAGPAIWGIPADKLIF. In nucleotides, the CDR3 is TGTGCCTGTGATGCCGGTCCTGCAATCTGGGGGATACCCGCCGATAAACTCATCTTT.

Notes on this clone: The identical CDR3 is also encoded by other nucleotide sequences in the sample. The rearrangement joins TRDV1 to TRDJ1; 8 bases are shared with TRDD3. The junction had 19 bases not matched to a gene; V was cut back by 4 bases and J by 0 bases. Germline lookup yields CDR1 TSWWSYY and CDR2 QGS. CDR3 length: 20 residues. The DNA of the CDR3 is TGTGCTCTTGGGGGACCCCCTTGGGGCCCTGGGGGACGGTACACCGATAAACTCATCTTT. It translates to CALGGPPWGPGGRYTDKLIF.

This chain links TRDV1 with TRDJ1, with 12 bases aligning to TRDD3. The CDR3 covers 25 residues. The V segment lost 2 bases and the J segment 0 bases; nucleotides outside the gene matches: 28. Germline V gene data show CDR1 as TSWWSYY and CDR2 as QGS. CDR3 nucleotide sequence: TGTGCTCTTGGGGAAGGCGGCTTCCTACTACTGCTGGGGGATACGCTCATCTTGTACACCGATAAACTCATCTTT. Translated, it gives CALGEGGFLLLLGDTLILYTDKLIF.

The chain combines TRDV1 with TRDJ1; 7 nucleotides align to TRDD3. From germline, CDR1 is TSWWSYY and CDR2 QGS. J was trimmed by 0 bases and V by 1 base; bases with no gene match: 8. This CDR3 contains 17 residues. The DNA of the CDR3 is TGTGCTCTTGGGGAACGAGTTGGGGGGGATGACACCGATAAACTCATCTTT. As protein: CALGERVGGDDTDKLIF.